These 2 T cell receptor beta chains originate from one sample sequenced in a study of blood T cell repertoires in COVID-19. Libraries were prepared by immunoSEQ multiplex PCR; TCRdb keeps only in-frame clonotypes and omits some of them. The sample comprises 270,000 or so clones, roughly 80% of which are singletons, and approximately 9% rests with the top ten. The sample comprised peripheral blood. The receptors were gathered from a woman in her fifties or sixties who had recovered from COVID-19.

Concerning this clone: Relative to the germline gene, one junction end is altered; a read error may explain this. The CDR3 DNA follows: TGTGCCAGCACCTTAACGGCGGGAGGGCGTGAGCAGTTCTTC. Its protein is CASTLTAGGREQFF. The V call is TRBV7-2, the J call TRBJ2-1, with 9 bases fitting TRBD2. This CDR3 region has 14 residues. In germline, CDR1 is SGHTA, CDR2 FQGNSA.

The V call is TRBV12-3 or TRBV12-4, the J call TRBJ1-3; D not resolved. This CDR3 spans 11 amino acids. V lost 10 bases and J lost 1, with 5 bases in between. The CDR3 loop is CATSSGNTIYF. The CDR3 region has the DNA TGTGCCACCTCGTCTGGAAACACCATATATTTT.